The 9 T cell receptor beta chains presented below share a single source sample, sequenced in a study of T cells in Graves' hyperthyroidism and ophthalmopathy. Amplification of TCR beta CDR3 regions used RNA as the template. HTBI primers were the set used in a first-round RT-PCR of the TCR CDR3. MiXCR, run by TCRdb on the multiplex PCR reads, gives a single entry per CDR3 protein. This table holds fewer than 450,000 distinct CDR3 sequences, about 18% found once. The sample consisted of blood. These receptors originate from a man between 18 and 29 years old with Graves' ophthalmopathy.

This clonotype appeared many times. The chain links TRBV6-1 to TRBJ1-1; D unclear. V lost 9 bases, J lost 0 bases, and 23 bases lay in between. The germline V gene encodes CDR1 MNHNS and CDR2 SASEGT. The CDR3 sequence is 17 residues long. The CDR3 spells CASSRSGLARVNTEAFF. The CDR3 DNA is TGTGCCAGTTCTAGAAGCGGTTTAGCAAGGGTGAACACTGAAGCTTTCTTT.

The chain combines TRBV2 with TRBJ2-7; 10 bases are shared with TRBD1. This CDR3 contains 13 residues. Trimming removed 7 bases from V and 3 bases from J; junction bases left unmatched: 3. Per germline, CDR1 SNHLY and CDR2 FYNNEI. This chain's CDR3 is CASNRDRGYEQYF. The CDR3 DNA reads TGTGCCAGCAACCGGGACAGGGGCTACGAGCAGTACTTC.

The chain carries TRBV20-1 and TRBJ2-7; 10 positions agree with TRBD1. The CDR3 loop spans 14 amino acids. From germline, CDR1 is DFQATT and CDR2 SNEGSKA (reference sequence). The CDR3 loop is CGWIPGTGAYEQYF. CDR3 DNA: TGCGGTTGGATTCCCGGGACAGGGGCTTACGAGCAGTACTTC.

This clonotype came up many times. This chain connects TRBV12-3 or TRBV12-4 to TRBJ1-1, with TRBD1 identical over 7 bases. The V and J ends lost 7 bases and 6 bases, in that order; junction bases with no gene match: 2. The length of the CDR3 is 11 residues. CDR3 region: CASTDRAEAFF. The CDR3, as DNA: TGTGCCAGCACCGACAGGGCTGAAGCTTTCTTT.

This clonotype appeared a few times. This chain joins TRBV7-9 and TRBJ2-5; 9 bases are shared with TRBD2. V dropped 5 bases and J dropped 4; count of bases not matched to a gene: 8. The CDR3 is 15 residues long. CDR1 SEHNR and CDR2 FQNEAQ come from the germline V gene (reference sequence). The CDR3 protein is CASSKNSGGGETQYF. In nucleotides, the CDR3 is TGTGCCAGCAGCAAGAATAGCGGGGGAGGAGAGACCCAGTACTTC.

The chain uses TRBV6-1 and TRBJ1-5; maybe TRBD1 (5 bases). Germline CDR1 and CDR2: MNHNS and SASEGT. There are 14 residues in the CDR3. The ends were cut back, 6 bases at V and 7 bases at J, with 16 bases in the middle. CDR3 residues: CASSAGARDQPQHF. The CDR3 bases are TGTGCCAGCAGCGCTGGGGCAAGGGACCAGCCCCAGCATTTT.

V gene TRBV9 combines with J gene TRBJ1-1, with 7 bases aligning to TRBD1. In germline, CDR1 is SGDLS, CDR2 YYNGEE. After removal of 3 bases from V and 0 bases from J, the junction contained 8 bases not matched to a gene. CDR3 size: 16 residues. As DNA, the CDR3 is TGTGCCAGCAGCGCGGGGGACAGACTCATGAACACTGAAGCTTTCTTT. Translated, it gives CASSAGDRLMNTEAFF. The full variable domain, completed using reference TRBV9 and TRBJ1-1, is DSGVTQTPKHLITATGQRVTLRCSPRSGDLSVYWYQQSLDQGLQFLIQYYNGEERAKGNILERFSAQQFPDLHSELNLSSLELGDSALYFCASSAGDRLMNTEAFFGQGTRLTVV.

Turning to this clonotype: Because the CDR3 is missing its conserved closing phenylalanine or tryptophan, this is likely a read error. The chain has TRBV28 and TRBJ1-5, with TRBD1 identical over 12 bases. The CDR3 runs to 15 residues. CDR1 and CDR2 from the germline V gene are MDHEN and SYDVKM. V shed 6 bases, J shed 5 bases, and the junction held 5 bases outside the gene matches. In nucleotides, the CDR3 is TGTGCCAGCAGCCCGGGACAGGGGGCGCATCAGCCCCAGCATCTT. Protein product: CASSPGQGAHQPQHL.

The V gene is TRBV6-1, the J gene TRBJ2-2, with 11 bases fitting TRBD2. There are 16 residues in the CDR3. Germline CDR1 MNHNS, CDR2 SASEGT. Germline trimming cut 6 bases from V and 1 base from J; bases unmatched to any gene: 4. The CDR3, as DNA: TGTGCCAGCAGGATTAGCGGGGGGGGGAACACCGGGGAGCTGTTTTTT. Its protein is CASRISGGGNTGELFF.